These T cell receptor beta chains were read from a single sample in a study of blood T cell repertoires in COVID-19. Sequencing used immunoSEQ multiplex PCR; TCRdb keeps in-frame clones, though not all of them. The table shows over 70,000 clones, with more than 80% occurring only once. Sequenced material: peripheral blood. The source of these receptors is a woman aged 70-85 years with acute or convalescent COVID-19. Both conserved end residues are part of each CDR3. Each record gives: J gene, D gene, V gene, clone size, CDR3 protein, CDR3 DNA. A D gene is named only where the DNA matches it firmly. Size is stated for part of the rows, as once, few or many counts, or as a class when the clone is expanded.

>TRBJ2-5|-|TRBV6-5|-
CASNPLGGQETQYF
TGTGCCAGCAACCCCCTCGGGGGTCAAGAGACCCAGTACTTC
>TRBJ2-1|TRBD1|TRBV29-1|-
CSVEETGLGNEQFF
TGCAGCGTTGAAGAGACAGGGTTGGGGAATGAGCAGTTCTTC
>TRBJ2-1|TRBD2|TRBV7-3|-
CASSPGIAGPYNEQFF
TGTGCCAGCAGCCCCGGGATAGCGGGGCCCTACAATGAGCAGTTCTTC
>TRBJ1-1|-|TRBV19|-
CASIPVQGSHTEAFF
TGTGCCAGTATTCCCGTACAGGGAAGTCACACTGAAGCTTTCTTT
>TRBJ1-3|-|TRBV19|-
CASSIIGDRNTIYF
TGTGCCAGTAGTATCATCGGTGACAGAAACACCATATATTTT
>TRBJ2-1|TRBD2|TRBV5-1|-
CASSLVAGPGGYNEQFF
TGCGCCAGCAGCCTGGTAGCGGGGCCGGGGGGATACAATGAGCAGTTCTTC
>TRBJ2-5|-|TRBV5-1|-
CASSWASNQETQYF
TGCGCCAGCAGCTGGGCTAGCAACCAAGAGACCCAGTACTTC
>TRBJ1-5|-|TRBV6-5|-
CASKREPNQPQHF
TGTGCCAGCAAGCGGGAGCCCAATCAGCCCCAGCATTTT
>TRBJ2-4|TRBD1|TRBV4-1|-
CASSQVIGTGPDIQYF
TGCGCCAGCAGCCAAGTAATCGGGACAGGGCCGGACATTCAGTACTTC
>TRBJ2-5|TRBD1|TRBV28|-
CASSSDRIQETQYF
TGTGCCAGCAGTTCGGACAGGATCCAAGAGACCCAGTACTTC
>TRBJ2-3|-|TRBV20-1|-
CSAGITDTQYF
TGCAGTGCCGGGATCACAGATACGCAGTATTTT
>TRBJ1-2|TRBD1|TRBV5-6|few
CASREDRDPGYTF
TGTGCCAGCAGGGAAGACAGGGATCCTGGCTACACCTTC
>TRBJ2-2|TRBD2|TRBV6-5|-
CASRRWRGTGELFF
TGTGCCAGCCGTCGCTGGCGGGGGACCGGGGAGCTGTTTTTT
>TRBJ2-5|TRBD1|TRBV3-1/TRBV3-2|-
CASRGGPGGRETQYF
TGTGCCAGCCGTGGTGGACCAGGGGGCCGGGAGACCCAGTACTTC
>TRBJ2-6|TRBD1|TRBV5-1|-
CASSLADYGRGTLAANVLTF
TGCGCCAGCAGCTTGGCTGATTACGGCAGGGGGACGCTAGCGGCCAACGTCCTGACTTTC
>TRBJ2-2|-|TRBV19|-
CASSISATNTGELFF
TGTGCCAGTAGTATATCCGCTACGAACACCGGGGAGCTGTTTTTT